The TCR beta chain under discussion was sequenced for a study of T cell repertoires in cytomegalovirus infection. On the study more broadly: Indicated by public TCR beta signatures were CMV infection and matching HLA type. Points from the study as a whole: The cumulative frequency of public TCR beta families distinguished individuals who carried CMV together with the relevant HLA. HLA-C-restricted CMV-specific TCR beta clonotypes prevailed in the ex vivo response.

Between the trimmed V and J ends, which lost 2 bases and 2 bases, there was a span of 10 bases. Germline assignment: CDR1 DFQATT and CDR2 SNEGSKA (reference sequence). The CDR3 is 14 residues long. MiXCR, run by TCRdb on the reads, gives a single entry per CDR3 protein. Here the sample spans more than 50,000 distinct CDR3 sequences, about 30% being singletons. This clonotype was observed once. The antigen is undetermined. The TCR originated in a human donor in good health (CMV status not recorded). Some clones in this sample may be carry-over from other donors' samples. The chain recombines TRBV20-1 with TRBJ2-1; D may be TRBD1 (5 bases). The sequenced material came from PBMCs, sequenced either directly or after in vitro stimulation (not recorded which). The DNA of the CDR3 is TGCAGTGCTAGACGGACATTTACCTACAATGAGCAGTTCTTC. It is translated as CSARRTFTYNEQFF.